The rows below give T cell receptor beta chains drawn from one sample of a study of beta chain features in type 1 diabetes. TCRdb's copy holds only in-frame clones and misses some; the assay was immunoSEQ multiplex PCR. The sample includes approximately 140,000 clones, approximately 10% seen only once; the top ten take approximately 0.7%. Sequencing used central memory CD4+ T cells from blood. These receptors all come from a young man with type 1 diabetes. The conserved cysteine and the conserved F or W are not part of the CDR3 here. The order of the fields is V gene, J gene, CDR3 protein.

TRBV6-6	TRBJ2-3	ASRPGETDTQY
TRBV5-1	TRBJ2-3	ASSAGLLMDTQY
TRBV9	TRBJ2-5	ASSVSSSGSQETQY
TRBV5-8	TRBJ2-5	ASSPFHGQLVEETQY
TRBV7-9	TRBJ1-1	ASSLTSNTEAF
TRBV5-1	TRBJ1-1	ASSLTGILDTEAF
TRBV7-2	TRBJ2-1	ASSPSGGAYNEQF
TRBV21-1	TRBJ2-7	ASSPQEVMHEQY
TRBV4-3	TRBJ1-2	ASSQESRRDYGYT
TRBV7-9	TRBJ2-5	ASSPSGPGETQY
TRBV11-2	TRBJ2-5	ASSSTGKETQY
TRBV28	TRBJ2-3	ASSPPTPTDTQY
TRBV6-6	TRBJ2-5	ASTPDRVVKTQY
TRBV4-3	TRBJ2-4	ASSQEFTQTGKGKNIQY
TRBV27	TRBJ2-5	ASGEETQY
TRBV20-1	TRBJ1-2	SAGQGGGYT
TRBV18	TRBJ1-6	ASSAGTGEGSPLH
TRBV4-2	TRBJ2-1	ASSQATGTGGNEQF
TRBV7-3	TRBJ1-1	ASSFSENTEAF
TRBV18	TRBJ2-7	ASSRDRDEQY
TRBV30	TRBJ1-1	AWIRGPGTEAF
TRBV2	TRBJ1-2	ASSPTTGPRGYT
TRBV2	TRBJ2-3	ASSGVAVSTDTQY
TRBV29-1	TRBJ2-1	SSRLGPRADEQF
TRBV4-2	TRBJ1-6	ASSQPGRDNSPLH
TRBV7-8	TRBJ2-5	ASSTGTVGGETQY
TRBV4-3	TRBJ1-6	ASSQDRGSPLH
TRBV28	TRBJ2-7	ASTRGGQGSYEQY
TRBV2	TRBJ1-1	ASRRGQANTEAF
TRBV6-1	TRBJ2-2	ATSSVPNTGELF
TRBV30	TRBJ1-2	AWSVHGQRYGYT
TRBV29-1	TRBJ1-4	SVARGTNEKLF
TRBV7-9	TRBJ2-1	ASSLVGQGTNEQF
TRBV29-1	TRBJ1-2	SVSRQRSGYT
TRBV6-5	TRBJ1-2	ASSYLVGGYT